Listed below are T cell receptor beta chains from one sample, sequenced in a study of identical twins. Using its own MiXCR run on the 5' RACE reads, TCRdb lists one record per CDR3 protein. This table holds some 240,000 distinct CDR3 sequences, more than 9% found once. The source material was memory T cells sorted from blood. These receptors were collected from a man aged 45-65 years in good health. Each CDR3 is given with its conserved first and last residue. D genes are given only for firm matches. Some rows have no size entry. The others give once, few or many, or a class for an expanded clone.

v_call: TRBV20-1; j_call: TRBJ2-5; clone_size: many; d_call: -; cdr3_nt: TGCAGTGCTAGAGAAGTGGGGGAGACCCAGTACTTC; cdr3_aa: CSAREVGETQYF
v_call: TRBV11-2; j_call: TRBJ2-1; clone_size: few; d_call: -; cdr3_nt: TGTGCCAGCAGTCCAGCCCCTGCGGATGAGCAGTTCTTC; cdr3_aa: CASSPAPADEQFF
v_call: TRBV2; j_call: TRBJ1-1; clone_size: -; d_call: TRBD1; cdr3_nt: TGTGCCAGCAGAGAGGACAGGGGGGGAACTGAAGCTTTCTTT; cdr3_aa: CASREDRGGTEAFF
v_call: TRBV2; j_call: TRBJ2-3; clone_size: many; d_call: TRBD2; cdr3_nt: TGTGCCAGCGGGGCGGGAGGACGGACAGATACGCAGTATTTT; cdr3_aa: CASGAGGRTDTQYF
v_call: TRBV30; j_call: TRBJ1-6; clone_size: few; d_call: -; cdr3_nt: TGTGCCTGGAGTGTGGAGGCCAATTCACCCCTCCACTTT; cdr3_aa: CAWSVEANSPLHF
v_call: TRBV5-1; j_call: TRBJ2-7; clone_size: few; d_call: TRBD1; cdr3_nt: TGCGCCAGCAGCAAAACCGGGACAGGGGGCGTCGAGCAGTACTTC; cdr3_aa: CASSKTGTGGVEQYF
v_call: TRBV12-3/TRBV12-4; j_call: TRBJ2-7; clone_size: many; d_call: -; cdr3_nt: TGTGCCAGCAGCCTAGTGGGGAGTCTCTCAGACGAGCAGTACTTC; cdr3_aa: CASSLVGSLSDEQYF
v_call: TRBV7-2; j_call: TRBJ2-7; clone_size: -; d_call: TRBD1; cdr3_nt: TGTGCCAGCAGCTCCGGACAGGGAGGTAGTGAGCAGTACTTC; cdr3_aa: CASSSGQGGSEQYF
v_call: TRBV5-1; j_call: TRBJ2-7; clone_size: -; d_call: -; cdr3_nt: TGCGCCAGCAGCTTGGACGCCCCCGGGACACAGATCTACGAGCAGTACTTC; cdr3_aa: CASSLDAPGTQIYEQYF
v_call: TRBV28; j_call: TRBJ2-5; clone_size: -; d_call: -; cdr3_nt: TGTGCCAGCAACCTCTCATGGGAGACCCAGTACTTC; cdr3_aa: CASNLSWETQYF
v_call: TRBV6-5; j_call: TRBJ2-1; clone_size: -; d_call: TRBD2; cdr3_nt: TGTGCCAGCAGTTCCAGGAAAGGGAGGGATGAGCAGTTCTTC; cdr3_aa: CASSSRKGRDEQFF
v_call: TRBV19; j_call: TRBJ1-6; clone_size: few; d_call: -; cdr3_nt: TGTGCCAGTAGTTTGGAGGCTCTGGGGTATAATTCACCCCTCCACTTT; cdr3_aa: CASSLEALGYNSPLHF
v_call: TRBV14; j_call: TRBJ2-5; clone_size: many; d_call: TRBD2; cdr3_nt: TGTGCCAGCAGCCAAGATCGGCTAGCGGGGTTACGAGAGACCCAGTACTTC; cdr3_aa: CASSQDRLAGLRETQYF
v_call: TRBV7-2; j_call: TRBJ1-2; clone_size: -; d_call: -; cdr3_nt: TGTGCCAGCAGCTTTAAAACAACTAACTATGGCTACACCTTC; cdr3_aa: CASSFKTTNYGYTF
v_call: TRBV5-1; j_call: TRBJ2-7; clone_size: many; d_call: -; cdr3_nt: TGCGCCAGCAGCTCTTCAGACAGGGAGGTAGTCGAGCAGTACTTC; cdr3_aa: CASSSSDREVVEQYF
v_call: TRBV12-3/TRBV12-4; j_call: TRBJ2-1; clone_size: many; d_call: -; cdr3_nt: TGTGCCAGCACCCCCTCACCGGGCAGGATAAGTGGGGATAATGAGCAGTTCTTC; cdr3_aa: CASTPSPGRISGDNEQFF
v_call: TRBV6-2/TRBV6-3; j_call: TRBJ1-2; clone_size: few; d_call: -; cdr3_nt: TGTGCCAGCTACCTCGGGACGGGATCAAGGGGGGAAGGCTACACCTTC; cdr3_aa: CASYLGTGSRGEGYTF
v_call: TRBV29-1; j_call: TRBJ2-3; clone_size: many; d_call: -; cdr3_nt: TGCAGCGTTGATAGTGTAATCGGCACAGATACGCAGTATTTT; cdr3_aa: CSVDSVIGTDTQYF
v_call: TRBV5-1; j_call: TRBJ2-3; clone_size: -; d_call: -; cdr3_nt: TGCGCCAGCAGCTTGGAAGCAGATACGCAGTATTTT; cdr3_aa: CASSLEADTQYF
v_call: TRBV9; j_call: TRBJ2-7; clone_size: few; d_call: -; cdr3_nt: TGTGCCAGCAGCACACCCCGTATTGGGGGCGAGCAGTACTTC; cdr3_aa: CASSTPRIGGEQYF
v_call: TRBV20-1; j_call: TRBJ2-1; clone_size: -; d_call: -; cdr3_nt: TGCAGTGCTAGAGGTCTACCCCACTCCTACAATGAGCAGTTCTTC; cdr3_aa: CSARGLPHSYNEQFF
v_call: TRBV6-1; j_call: TRBJ2-7; clone_size: -; d_call: -; cdr3_nt: TGTGCCAGCAGTCCACGACAGAGCTCCTACGAGCAGTCCTTC; cdr3_aa: CASSPRQSSYEQSF
v_call: TRBV9; j_call: TRBJ1-6; clone_size: few; d_call: TRBD1; cdr3_nt: TGTGCCAGCAGCGTAGGGTCCGGGACAGGGAACTCACCCCTCCACTTT; cdr3_aa: CASSVGSGTGNSPLHF
v_call: TRBV5-6; j_call: TRBJ1-5; clone_size: -; d_call: -; cdr3_nt: TGTGCCAGCACCGTACAGGGATTAGGCAATCAGCCCCAGCATTTT; cdr3_aa: CASTVQGLGNQPQHF
v_call: TRBV5-1; j_call: TRBJ2-7; clone_size: few; d_call: -; cdr3_nt: TGCGCCAGCACGTCGGGCGGGACGGAGACCTACGAGCAGTACTTC; cdr3_aa: CASTSGGTETYEQYF
v_call: TRBV7-2; j_call: TRBJ2-5; clone_size: -; d_call: -; cdr3_nt: TGTGCCAGCAGCCGACTTGAGCGGGTGCAGGAGACCCAGTACTTC; cdr3_aa: CASSRLERVQETQYF
v_call: TRBV6-2/TRBV6-3; j_call: TRBJ1-5; clone_size: many; d_call: -; cdr3_nt: TGTGCCAGCAGTAAAGACACGTCTCAGCCCCAGCATTTT; cdr3_aa: CASSKDTSQPQHF
v_call: TRBV7-2; j_call: TRBJ2-7; clone_size: many; d_call: -; cdr3_nt: TGTGCCAGCAGCGAAGCCCATGACACCTCCTACGAGCAGTACTTC; cdr3_aa: CASSEAHDTSYEQYF
v_call: TRBV5-1; j_call: TRBJ2-7; clone_size: few; d_call: -; cdr3_nt: TGCGCCAGCAGCTTGGGGGTGGCCTACGAGCAGTACTTC; cdr3_aa: CASSLGVAYEQYF
v_call: TRBV4-2; j_call: TRBJ2-2; clone_size: many; d_call: -; cdr3_nt: TGTGCCAGCAGGCTAAGGGACACCGACACCGGGGAGCTGTTTTTT; cdr3_aa: CASRLRDTDTGELFF
v_call: TRBV20-1; j_call: TRBJ2-1; clone_size: many; d_call: -; cdr3_nt: TGCAGTGCTAGAACCCTAGCCGGCAGCTCCTACAATGAGCAGTTCTTC; cdr3_aa: CSARTLAGSSYNEQFF
v_call: TRBV29-1; j_call: TRBJ2-3; clone_size: many; d_call: -; cdr3_nt: TGCAGCGTCGGGGAGGACGGGGTTTATACGCAGTATTTT; cdr3_aa: CSVGEDGVYTQYF
v_call: TRBV27; j_call: TRBJ1-4; clone_size: -; d_call: -; cdr3_nt: TGTGCCAGCAGTTTATCTAGGGGGATTGGCGAAAAACTGTTTTTT; cdr3_aa: CASSLSRGIGEKLFF
v_call: TRBV20-1; j_call: TRBJ2-5; clone_size: -; d_call: -; cdr3_nt: TGCAGTGCTACGGCCCCAGGACGGGGTTCAAAGGAGACCCAGTACTTC; cdr3_aa: CSATAPGRGSKETQYF
v_call: TRBV29-1; j_call: TRBJ2-3; clone_size: many; d_call: TRBD2; cdr3_nt: TGCAGCGTTACGGCTCGGGAGGGCCACCTAGATACGCAGTATTTT; cdr3_aa: CSVTAREGHLDTQYF
v_call: TRBV28; j_call: TRBJ2-1; clone_size: few; d_call: -; cdr3_nt: TGTGCCAGCAGTTTTGCGGTTGAGCAGTTCTTC; cdr3_aa: CASSFAVEQFF
v_call: TRBV20-1; j_call: TRBJ2-7; clone_size: -; d_call: -; cdr3_nt: TGCAGTGCTAGGGGTATTAGTCCAGACACCTTAAACGAGCAGTACTTC; cdr3_aa: CSARGISPDTLNEQYF
v_call: TRBV11-2; j_call: TRBJ1-2; clone_size: many; d_call: TRBD1; cdr3_nt: TGTGCCAGCAGATCGGACAGGGCAAACTATGGCTACACCTTC; cdr3_aa: CASRSDRANYGYTF
v_call: TRBV12-3/TRBV12-4; j_call: TRBJ2-6; clone_size: many; d_call: -; cdr3_nt: TGTGCCAGCAGGAAAAGCTCTGGGGCCAACGTCCTGACTTTC; cdr3_aa: CASRKSSGANVLTF
v_call: TRBV12-3/TRBV12-4; j_call: TRBJ1-2; clone_size: -; d_call: TRBD1; cdr3_nt: TGTGCCAGCAGCCTGACAGGGTCAGCTAACTATGGCTACACCTTC; cdr3_aa: CASSLTGSANYGYTF
v_call: TRBV10-3; j_call: TRBJ2-1; clone_size: -; d_call: TRBD2; cdr3_nt: TGTGCCATCAGTGAACGAGAACTAGCGGGATCGGAGCAGTTCTTC; cdr3_aa: CAISERELAGSEQFF
v_call: TRBV29-1; j_call: TRBJ2-7; clone_size: -; d_call: TRBD2; cdr3_nt: TGCAGCGTCGATACAGGGGGGACTAGCGGGAGTTCAGCACGACCTTCCGAGCAGTACTTC; cdr3_aa: CSVDTGGTSGSSARPSEQYF
v_call: TRBV9; j_call: TRBJ1-2; clone_size: -; d_call: -; cdr3_nt: TGTGCCAGCAGCGTAGTGGCGGGGTATGGCTACACCTTC; cdr3_aa: CASSVVAGYGYTF
v_call: TRBV4-2; j_call: TRBJ2-1; clone_size: many; d_call: TRBD2; cdr3_nt: TGTGCCAGCAGCCAAGATCGGGAGGGAGCGCAGTTCTTC; cdr3_aa: CASSQDREGAQFF
v_call: TRBV12-3/TRBV12-4; j_call: TRBJ1-4; clone_size: -; d_call: TRBD1; cdr3_nt: TGTGCCAGCAGTGTGACAGGGCCGGGGGAAAAACTGTTTTTT; cdr3_aa: CASSVTGPGEKLFF
v_call: TRBV20-1; j_call: TRBJ2-7; clone_size: few; d_call: -; cdr3_nt: TGCAGTGCTAGAAACGAAGGGGGCTACGAGCAGTACTTC; cdr3_aa: CSARNEGGYEQYF
v_call: TRBV5-4; j_call: TRBJ2-3; clone_size: -; d_call: TRBD2; cdr3_nt: TGTGCCAGCAGCCCAGCCCCGGGACTAGCGGACACAGATACGCAGTATTTT; cdr3_aa: CASSPAPGLADTDTQYF
v_call: TRBV24-1; j_call: TRBJ2-5; clone_size: many; d_call: TRBD1; cdr3_nt: TGTGCCACCAGTGACCCGGGACAGGAAGAGACCCAGTACTTC; cdr3_aa: CATSDPGQEETQYF
v_call: TRBV18; j_call: TRBJ2-7; clone_size: many; d_call: TRBD1; cdr3_nt: TGTGCCAGCTCACCAGGGACAGGATGGCCCGGCGAGCAGTACTTC; cdr3_aa: CASSPGTGWPGEQYF
v_call: TRBV7-7; j_call: TRBJ2-5; clone_size: few; d_call: TRBD1; cdr3_nt: TGTGCTAGCAGCCCTAGGACAGGGTCGACAGAGACCCAGTACTTC; cdr3_aa: CASSPRTGSTETQYF
v_call: TRBV7-2; j_call: TRBJ1-1; clone_size: few; d_call: -; cdr3_nt: TGTGCCAGCAGCTTTGGGGCTCGGGGTGAAGCTTTCTTT; cdr3_aa: CASSFGARGEAFF
v_call: TRBV6-2/TRBV6-3; j_call: TRBJ1-6; clone_size: many; d_call: TRBD1; cdr3_nt: TGTGCCAGCAGTTACGGGGACAGAAGAAATAATTCACCCCTCCACTTT; cdr3_aa: CASSYGDRRNNSPLHF
v_call: TRBV20-1; j_call: TRBJ1-6; clone_size: -; d_call: TRBD1; cdr3_nt: TGCAGTGCTAGAGCGGCCGGGACAGCTTTTAATTCACCCCTCCACTTT; cdr3_aa: CSARAAGTAFNSPLHF
v_call: TRBV4-2; j_call: TRBJ2-2; clone_size: few; d_call: -; cdr3_nt: TGTGCCAGCAGCCAAGATCGAAGGACCGGGGAGCTGTTTTTT; cdr3_aa: CASSQDRRTGELFF